Listed here is a single TCR beta chain. What it binds is not known. The repertoire was sequenced with immunoSEQ multiplex PCR; TCRdb's copy has only in-frame clones and lacks some. The sample consists of under 250,000 clones, approximately 90% of them appearing once. The sample belongs to a study of cytomegalovirus exposure and HLA in healthy donors. Study results and caveats: According to a subsequent analysis, TCR clusters identified in the first cohort showed a tendency to co-occur across the roughly 120 validation repertoires.

Donors were drawn from the approximately 120-subject validation cohort, separate from the roughly 700-subject first cohort. This CDR3 spans 14 amino acids. CDR1 and CDR2 from the germline V gene are SGHAT and FQNNGV. V gave up 0 bases and J gave up 10 bases; unmatched junction bases: 2. The sample taken for sequencing was PBMCs. The chain employs TRBV11-2 and TRBJ2-1; 11 bases match TRBD2. The origin of this receptor is a man between 18 and 29 years old in good health and CMV-seronegative. The CDR3 DNA reads TGTGCCAGCAGCTTAGAACCTAGCGGGGGGGAGCAGTTCTTC. This encodes CASSLEPSGGEQFF. Full variable domain (missing parts from reference TRBV11-2 and TRBJ2-1): EAGVAQSPRYKIIEKRQSVAFWCNPISGHATLYWYQQILGQGPKLLIQFQNNGVVDDSQLPKDRFSAERLKGVDSTLKIQPAKLEDSAVYLCASSLEPSGGEQFFGPGTRLTVL.